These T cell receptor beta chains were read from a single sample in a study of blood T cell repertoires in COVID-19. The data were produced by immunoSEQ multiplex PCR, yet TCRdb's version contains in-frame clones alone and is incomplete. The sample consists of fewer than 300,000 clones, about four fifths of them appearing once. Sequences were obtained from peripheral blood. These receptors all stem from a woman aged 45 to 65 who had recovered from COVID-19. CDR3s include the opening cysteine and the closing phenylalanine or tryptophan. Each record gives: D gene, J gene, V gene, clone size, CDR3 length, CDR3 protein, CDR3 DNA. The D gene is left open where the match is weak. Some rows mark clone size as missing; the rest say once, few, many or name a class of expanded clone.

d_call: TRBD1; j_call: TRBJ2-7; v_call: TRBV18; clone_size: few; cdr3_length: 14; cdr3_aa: CASSPRQGSNEQYF; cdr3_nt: TGTGCCAGCTCACCCCGACAGGGGTCGAACGAGCAGTACTTC
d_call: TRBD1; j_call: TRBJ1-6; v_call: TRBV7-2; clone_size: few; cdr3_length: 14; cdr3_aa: CASTRDRDNSPLHF; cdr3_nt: TGTGCCAGCACCCGCGACAGGGATAATTCACCCCTCCACTTT
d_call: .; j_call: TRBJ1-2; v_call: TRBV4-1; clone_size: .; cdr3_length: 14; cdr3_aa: CASSQGGQNYGYTF; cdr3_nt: TGCGCCAGCAGCCAAGGCGGACAGAACTATGGCTACACCTTC
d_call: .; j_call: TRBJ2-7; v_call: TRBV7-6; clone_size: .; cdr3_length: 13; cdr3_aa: CASSLGRDYEQYF; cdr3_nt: TGTGCCAGCAGCCTTGGCAGGGACTACGAGCAGTACTTC
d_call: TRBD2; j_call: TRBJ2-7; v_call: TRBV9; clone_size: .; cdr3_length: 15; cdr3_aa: CASSVGLAGVWEQYF; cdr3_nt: TGTGCCAGCAGCGTAGGACTAGCGGGAGTTTGGGAGCAGTACTTC
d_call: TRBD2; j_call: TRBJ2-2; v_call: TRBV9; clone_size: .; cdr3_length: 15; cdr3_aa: CASSSSGGGTGELFF; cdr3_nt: TGTGCCAGCAGCTCTAGCGGGGGGGGCACCGGGGAGCTGTTTTTT
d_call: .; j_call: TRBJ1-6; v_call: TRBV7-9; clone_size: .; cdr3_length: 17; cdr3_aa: CASSLSFPSSYNSPLHF; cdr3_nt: TGTGCCAGCAGCTTATCTTTTCCCAGCTCCTATAATTCACCCCTCCACTTT
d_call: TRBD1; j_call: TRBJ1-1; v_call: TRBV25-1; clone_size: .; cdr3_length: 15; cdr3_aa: CASTRSGNRGTEAFF; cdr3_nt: TGTGCCAGCACGAGATCGGGGAACAGGGGCACTGAAGCTTTCTTT
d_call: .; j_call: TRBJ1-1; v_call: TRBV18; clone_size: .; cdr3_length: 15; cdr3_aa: CASSPGTFENTEAFF; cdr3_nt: TGTGCCAGCTCACCGGGGACATTTGAGAACACTGAAGCTTTCTTT
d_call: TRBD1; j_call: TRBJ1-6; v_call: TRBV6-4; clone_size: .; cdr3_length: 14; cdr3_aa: CASSEGQDNSPLHF; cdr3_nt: TGTGCCAGCAGTGAGGGACAGGATAATTCACCCCTCCACTTT
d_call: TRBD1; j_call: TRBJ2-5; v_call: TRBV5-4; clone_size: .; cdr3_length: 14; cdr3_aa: CASSQPGQQETQYF; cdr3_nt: TGTGCCAGCAGCCAACCGGGACAGCAAGAGACCCAGTACTTC
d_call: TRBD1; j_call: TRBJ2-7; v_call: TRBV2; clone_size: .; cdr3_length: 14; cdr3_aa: CASTTDRGGYEQYF; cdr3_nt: TGTGCCAGCACTACGGACAGGGGGGGGTACGAGCAGTACTTC
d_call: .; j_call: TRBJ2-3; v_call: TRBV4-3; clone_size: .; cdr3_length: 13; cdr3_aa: CASSQMDTDTQYF; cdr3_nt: TGCGCCAGCAGCCAAATGGACACTGATACGCAGTATTTT
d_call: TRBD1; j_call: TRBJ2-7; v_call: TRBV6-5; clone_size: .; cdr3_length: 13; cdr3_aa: CASSYPGGGEQYF; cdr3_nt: TGTGCCAGCAGTTACCCAGGGGGTGGCGAGCAGTACTTC
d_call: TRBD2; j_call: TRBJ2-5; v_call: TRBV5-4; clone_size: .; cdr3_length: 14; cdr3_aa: CASSLAGGKETQYF; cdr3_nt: TGTGCCAGCAGTCTAGCGGGGGGGAAAGAGACCCAGTACTTC
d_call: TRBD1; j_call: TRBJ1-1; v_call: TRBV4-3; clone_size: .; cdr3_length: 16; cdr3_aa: CASSQAPQGASTEAFF; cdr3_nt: TGCGCCAGCAGCCAAGCCCCACAGGGGGCGAGCACTGAAGCTTTCTTT
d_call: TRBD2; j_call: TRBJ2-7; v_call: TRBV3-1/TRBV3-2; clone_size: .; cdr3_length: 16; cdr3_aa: CASSHGEGVSGYEQYF; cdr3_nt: TGTGCCAGCAGCCATGGGGAGGGAGTTAGTGGGTACGAGCAGTACTTC
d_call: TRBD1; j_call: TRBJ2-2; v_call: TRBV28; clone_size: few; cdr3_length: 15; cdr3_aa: CASRIGTGSAGELFF; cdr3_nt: TGTGCCAGCAGAATCGGGACAGGGTCCGCCGGGGAGCTGTTTTTT
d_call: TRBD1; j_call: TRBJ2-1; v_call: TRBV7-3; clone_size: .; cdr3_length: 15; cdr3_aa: CASSAHRTGRDEQFF; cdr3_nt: TGTGCCAGCAGCGCCCATCGGACAGGGCGGGATGAGCAGTTCTTC
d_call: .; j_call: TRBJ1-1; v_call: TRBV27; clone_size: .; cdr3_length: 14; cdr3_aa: CASSSPFRGTEAFF; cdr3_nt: TGTGCCAGCAGTAGCCCATTTCGGGGAACTGAAGCTTTCTTT
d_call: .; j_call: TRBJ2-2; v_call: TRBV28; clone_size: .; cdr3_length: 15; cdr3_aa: CASSLSGVDTGELFF; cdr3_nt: TGTGCCAGCAGCCTGAGCGGTGTCGACACCGGGGAGCTGTTTTTT
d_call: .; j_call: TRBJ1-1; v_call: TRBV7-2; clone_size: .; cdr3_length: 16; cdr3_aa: CASSPHLGRGGPEAFF; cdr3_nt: TGTGCCAGCAGCCCCCACTTAGGAAGGGGCGGCCCTGAAGCTTTCTTT
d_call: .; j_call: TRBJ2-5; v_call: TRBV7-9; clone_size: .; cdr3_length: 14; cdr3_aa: CAGSGSRERETQYF; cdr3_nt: TGTGCCGGGTCGGGATCTCGGGAGAGAGAGACCCAGTACTTC
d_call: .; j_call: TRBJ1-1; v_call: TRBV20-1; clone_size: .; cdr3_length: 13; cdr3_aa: CSASGPGATEAFF; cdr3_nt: TGCAGTGCTAGTGGACCGGGAGCCACTGAAGCTTTCTTT
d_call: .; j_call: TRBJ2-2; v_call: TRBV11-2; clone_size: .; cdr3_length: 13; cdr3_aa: CASSPHNTGELFF; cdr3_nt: TGTGCCAGCAGCCCCCATAACACCGGGGAGCTGTTTTTT
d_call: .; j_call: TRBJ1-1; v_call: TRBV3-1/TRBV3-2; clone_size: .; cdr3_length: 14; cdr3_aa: CASSQGWGGTEAFF; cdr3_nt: TGTGCCAGCAGCCAAGGGTGGGGGGGCACTGAAGCTTTCTTT
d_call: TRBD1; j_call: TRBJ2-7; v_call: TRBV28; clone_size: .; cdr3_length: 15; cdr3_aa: CASSPTDRGWHEQYF; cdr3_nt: TGTGCCAGCAGTCCCACCGACAGGGGGTGGCACGAGCAGTACTTC
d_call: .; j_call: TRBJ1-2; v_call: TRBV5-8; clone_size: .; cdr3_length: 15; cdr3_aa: CASSLGTDRRDGYTF; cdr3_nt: TGTGCCAGCAGCTTGGGGACAGATAGGCGGGATGGCTACACCTTC
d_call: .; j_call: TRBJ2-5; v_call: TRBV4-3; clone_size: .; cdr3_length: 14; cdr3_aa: CASSQLAGWETQYF; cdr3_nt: TGCGCCAGCAGCCAACTTGCGGGGTGGGAGACCCAGTACTTC
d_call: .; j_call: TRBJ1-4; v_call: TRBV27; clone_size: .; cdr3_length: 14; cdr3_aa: CASSLQGWDEKLFF; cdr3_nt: TGTGCCAGCAGTCTACAGGGATGGGATGAAAAACTGTTTTTT
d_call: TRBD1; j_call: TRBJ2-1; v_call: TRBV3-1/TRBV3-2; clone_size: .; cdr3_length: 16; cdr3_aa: CASSQVPETGVSEQFF; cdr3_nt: TGTGCCAGCAGCCAAGTTCCCGAAACAGGGGTCAGTGAGCAGTTCTTC
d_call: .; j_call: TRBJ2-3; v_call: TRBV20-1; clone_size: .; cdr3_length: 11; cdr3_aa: CSALLGRTQYF; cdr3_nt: TGCAGTGCTCTCTTGGGCAGGACGCAGTATTTT
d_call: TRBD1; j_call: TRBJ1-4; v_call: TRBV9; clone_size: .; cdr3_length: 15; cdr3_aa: CASSERTGENEKLFF; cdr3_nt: TGTGCCAGCAGCGAACGGACAGGGGAGAATGAAAAACTGTTTTTT
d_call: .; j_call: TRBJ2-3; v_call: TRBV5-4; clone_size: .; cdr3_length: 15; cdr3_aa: CASKPGRSGTDTQYF; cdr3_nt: TGTGCCAGCAAGCCCGGGAGAAGTGGGACAGATACGCAGTATTTT
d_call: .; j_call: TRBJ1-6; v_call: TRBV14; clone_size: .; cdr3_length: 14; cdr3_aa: CASSQVRGNSPLHF; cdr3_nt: TGTGCCAGCAGCCAAGTTCGGGGAAATTCACCCCTCCACTTT
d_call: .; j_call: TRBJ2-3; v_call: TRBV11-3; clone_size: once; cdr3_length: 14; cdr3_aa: CASSPGWGTDTQYF; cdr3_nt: TGTGCCAGCAGCCCCGGGTGGGGCACAGATACGCAGTATTTT
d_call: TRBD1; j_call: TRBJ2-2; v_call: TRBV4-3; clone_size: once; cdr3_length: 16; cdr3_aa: CASPRRDRANQGELFF; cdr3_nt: TGCGCCAGCCCACGGCGGGACAGGGCGAACCAGGGGGAGCTGTTTTTT